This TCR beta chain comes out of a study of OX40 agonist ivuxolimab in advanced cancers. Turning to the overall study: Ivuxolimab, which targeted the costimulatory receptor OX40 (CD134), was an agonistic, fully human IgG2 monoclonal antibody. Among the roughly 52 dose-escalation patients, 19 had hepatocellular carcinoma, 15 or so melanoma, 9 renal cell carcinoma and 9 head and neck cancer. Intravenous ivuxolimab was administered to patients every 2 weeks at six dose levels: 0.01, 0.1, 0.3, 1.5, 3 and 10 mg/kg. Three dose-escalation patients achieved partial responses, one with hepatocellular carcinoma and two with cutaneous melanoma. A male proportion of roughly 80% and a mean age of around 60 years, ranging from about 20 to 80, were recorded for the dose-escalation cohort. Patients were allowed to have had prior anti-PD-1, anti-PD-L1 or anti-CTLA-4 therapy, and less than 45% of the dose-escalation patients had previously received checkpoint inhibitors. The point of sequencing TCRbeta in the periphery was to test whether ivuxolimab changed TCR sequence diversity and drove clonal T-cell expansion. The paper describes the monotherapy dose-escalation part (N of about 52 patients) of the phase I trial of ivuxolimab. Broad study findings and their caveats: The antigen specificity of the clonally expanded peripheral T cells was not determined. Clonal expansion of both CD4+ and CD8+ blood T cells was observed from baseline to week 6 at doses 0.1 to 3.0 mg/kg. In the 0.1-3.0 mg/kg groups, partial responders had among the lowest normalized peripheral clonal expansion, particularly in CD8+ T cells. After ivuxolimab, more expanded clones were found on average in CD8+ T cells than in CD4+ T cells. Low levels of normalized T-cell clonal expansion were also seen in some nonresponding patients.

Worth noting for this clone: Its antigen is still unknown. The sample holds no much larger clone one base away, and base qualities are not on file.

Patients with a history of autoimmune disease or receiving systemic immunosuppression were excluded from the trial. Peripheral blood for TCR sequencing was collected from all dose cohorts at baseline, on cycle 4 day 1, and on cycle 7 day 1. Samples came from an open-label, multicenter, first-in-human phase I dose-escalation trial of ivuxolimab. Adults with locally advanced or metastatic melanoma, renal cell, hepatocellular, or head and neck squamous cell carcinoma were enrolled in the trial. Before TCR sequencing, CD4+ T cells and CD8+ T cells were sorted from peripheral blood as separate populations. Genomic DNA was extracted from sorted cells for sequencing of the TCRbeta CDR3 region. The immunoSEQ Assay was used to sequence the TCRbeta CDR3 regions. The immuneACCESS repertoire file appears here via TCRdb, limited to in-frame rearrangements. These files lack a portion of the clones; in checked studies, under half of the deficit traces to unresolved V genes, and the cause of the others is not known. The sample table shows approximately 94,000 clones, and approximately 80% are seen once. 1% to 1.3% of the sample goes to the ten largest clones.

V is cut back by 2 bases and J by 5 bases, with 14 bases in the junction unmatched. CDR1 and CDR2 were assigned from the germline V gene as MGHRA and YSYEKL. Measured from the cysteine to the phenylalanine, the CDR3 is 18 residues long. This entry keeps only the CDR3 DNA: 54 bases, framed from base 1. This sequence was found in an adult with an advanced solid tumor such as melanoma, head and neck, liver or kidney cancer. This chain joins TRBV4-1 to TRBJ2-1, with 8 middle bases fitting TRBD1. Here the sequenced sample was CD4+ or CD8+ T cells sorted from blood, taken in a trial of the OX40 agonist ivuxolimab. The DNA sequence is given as TGCGCCAGCAGCCAAAAAGTAGTAAGGAGACAGGGGAACAATGAGCAGTTCTTC. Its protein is CASSQKVVRRQGNNEQFF.